This is a list of T cell receptor beta chains from one sample in a study of cytomegalovirus exposure and HLA in healthy donors. This table comes from immunoSEQ multiplex PCR, and its TCRdb copy is limited to in-frame clones, with some not included. Among about 200,000 clones listed, 60% to 80% were seen once. The sample comprised PBMCs. These receptor sequences come from a male donor in good health and CMV-seronegative. Each CDR3 is given with its conserved first and last residue. The D gene is left open where the match is weak. Some rows mark clone size as missing; the rest say once, few, many or name a class of expanded clone.

V	D	J	size	CDR3	DNA
TRBV11-3	TRBD2	TRBJ2-1	NA	CASSPALAGNNEQFF	TGTGCCAGCAGCCCGGCACTAGCGGGAAACAATGAGCAGTTCTTC
TRBV5-1	TRBD1	TRBJ1-6	NA	CASRTDRAGSYNSPLHF	TGCGCCAGCAGGACCGACAGGGCAGGGTCCTATAATTCACCCCTCCACTTT
TRBV27	TRBD1	TRBJ1-6	NA	CASSLYGTGESYNSPLHF	TGTGCCAGCAGTTTATATGGGACAGGGGAGTCCTATAATTCACCCCTCCACTTT
TRBV5-1	TRBD2	TRBJ2-1	NA	CASSDVLAGGRNEQFF	TGCGCCAGCAGCGACGTACTAGCGGGGGGGCGAAATGAGCAGTTCTTC
TRBV10-3	NA	TRBJ2-7	NA	CAISESEFVGNDEQYF	TGTGCCATCAGTGAGTCGGAGTTTGTTGGCAACGACGAGCAGTACTTC
TRBV5-1	TRBD1	TRBJ2-7	NA	CASSPQGAAYEQYF	TGCGCCAGCAGCCCCCAGGGGGCCGCCTACGAGCAGTACTTC
TRBV6-6	NA	TRBJ1-6	NA	CASSYSMGTLHF	TGTGCCAGCAGTTACTCAATGGGCACCCTCCACTTT
TRBV7-6	NA	TRBJ1-4	NA	CASSSIGTRNEKLFF	TGTGCCAGCAGCTCTATAGGGACAAGAAATGAAAAACTGTTTTTT
TRBV6-6	NA	TRBJ1-5	NA	CASSYRTALSNQPQHF	TGTGCCAGCAGTTACCGGACAGCCCTTAGCAATCAGCCCCAGCATTTT
TRBV5-4	TRBD1	TRBJ1-5	NA	CASSQDRGSNQPQHF	TGTGCCAGCAGCCAGGACAGGGGTAGCAATCAGCCCCAGCATTTT
TRBV5-1	NA	TRBJ1-1	NA	CASSSNPGSEAFF	TGCGCCAGCAGCTCGAATCCAGGGTCTGAAGCTTTCTTT
TRBV29-1	NA	TRBJ1-5	NA	CSAGEGNQPQHF	TGCAGCGCAGGGGAGGGGAATCAGCCCCAGCATTTT
TRBV5-1	NA	TRBJ2-5	NA	CASSLGATGQETQYF	TGCGCCAGCAGCTTGGGGGCGACAGGCCAAGAGACCCAGTACTTC
TRBV29-1	TRBD2	TRBJ2-2	once	CSVEGPGLAGVTGELFF	TGCAGCGTTGAAGGCCCGGGACTAGCGGGAGTCACCGGGGAGCTGTTTTTT
TRBV19	TRBD1	TRBJ2-5	NA	CASSVLEGAGGETQYF	TGTGCCAGTAGTGTTCTAGAGGGGGCAGGTGGAGAGACCCAGTACTTC
TRBV13	TRBD2	TRBJ2-3	NA	CASSRTSGTDTQYF	TGTGCCAGCAGTCGGACTAGCGGCACAGATACGCAGTATTTT
TRBV6-5	NA	TRBJ1-1	NA	CASSKQGRDTEAFF	TGTGCCAGCAGTAAACAGGGTAGGGACACTGAAGCTTTCTTT
TRBV11-2	NA	TRBJ1-5	once	CASSLQGGNQPQHF	TGTGCCAGCAGCTTACAGGGTGGGAATCAGCCCCAGCATTTT
TRBV7-9	NA	TRBJ2-2	NA	CASSSWTILVNTGDLFF	TGTGCCAGCAGCTCATGGACGATTTTGGTGAACACCGGGGATCTGTTTTTT
TRBV7-3	NA	TRBJ2-3	NA	CASGGDRLSSTDTQYF	TGTGCCAGCGGGGGCGACAGGCTCTCTAGCACAGATACGCAGTATTTT
TRBV11-2	TRBD1	TRBJ2-2	once	CASSSGTGGTGELFF	TGTGCCAGCAGCTCCGGGACAGGGGGCACCGGGGAGCTGTTTTTT
TRBV5-4	TRBD1	TRBJ1-2	NA	CASSLGDRVYYGYTF	TGTGCCAGCAGCTTGGGGGACAGGGTTTACTATGGCTACACCTTC
TRBV11-2	TRBD1	TRBJ1-1	once	CASRRQGMNTEAFF	TGTGCCAGCAGAAGACAGGGGATGAACACTGAAGCTTTCTTT
TRBV10-3	TRBD2	TRBJ2-5	NA	CAIMTSGGMETQYF	TGTGCCATCATGACTAGCGGGGGGATGGAGACCCAGTACTTC
TRBV7-6	NA	TRBJ1-5	NA	CASSLSGNSNQPQHF	TGTGCCAGCAGCTTATCGGGAAATAGCAATCAGCCCCAGCATTTT
TRBV28	NA	TRBJ1-1	NA	CASSPLEAQSTEAFF	TGTGCCAGCAGTCCTTTGGAGGCGCAATCCACTGAAGCTTTCTTT
TRBV4-2	NA	TRBJ2-2	NA	CASSQSSRGGSNTGELFF	TGTGCCAGCAGCCAATCAAGTAGGGGGGGGTCGAACACCGGGGAGCTGTTTTTT
TRBV10-3	NA	TRBJ2-1	NA	CAISDGGNLNNEQFF	TGTGCCATCAGTGATGGGGGGAACCTTAATAATGAGCAGTTCTTC
TRBV4-3	NA	TRBJ1-2	NA	CASSQDPQGNYGYTF	TGCGCCAGCAGCCAAGACCCCCAGGGAAACTATGGCTACACCTTC
TRBV19	TRBD2	TRBJ2-7	NA	CASSGERLAGTYEQYF	TGTGCCAGTAGTGGGGAACGACTAGCGGGAACCTACGAGCAGTACTTC
TRBV28	TRBD1	TRBJ1-5	NA	CASSRTGESLPQHF	TGTGCCAGCAGCCGGACAGGGGAGAGTCTCCCCCAGCATTTT
TRBV19	TRBD2	TRBJ2-1	once	CASSLLAGGIYNEQFF	TGTGCCAGTAGCCTACTAGCGGGAGGTATCTACAATGAGCAGTTCTTC
TRBV29-1	TRBD1	TRBJ1-2	NA	CSASGTGGWGYTF	TGCAGCGCCTCCGGGACAGGGGGCTGGGGCTACACCTTC
TRBV18	NA	TRBJ2-7	NA	CASSRGRDLYEQYF	TGTGCCAGCTCCCGAGGGCGGGACCTATACGAGCAGTACTTC
TRBV7-6	TRBD1	TRBJ1-1	NA	CASSLTGQTMNTEAFF	TGTGCCAGCAGCTTAACGGGACAGACCATGAACACTGAAGCTTTCTTT
TRBV7-7	TRBD1	TRBJ2-1	NA	CASSLAPGTGFYNEQFF	TGTGCTAGCAGCTTAGCCCCCGGGACAGGATTCTACAATGAGCAGTTCTTC
TRBV2	TRBD1	TRBJ1-1	NA	CATGTGVNTEAFF	TGTGCCACTGGGACAGGGGTGAACACTGAAGCTTTCTTT
TRBV11-2	TRBD1	TRBJ1-5	NA	CASSSQGDSVQPQHF	TGTGCCAGCAGCTCACAGGGGGACAGTGTTCAGCCCCAGCATTTT
TRBV27	TRBD2	TRBJ2-1	NA	CASSSLSGREYNEQFF	TGTGCCAGCAGTTCGCTTAGCGGGAGGGAATACAATGAGCAGTTCTTC
TRBV6-5	TRBD1	TRBJ2-2	NA	CASKGQGNTGELFF	TGTGCCAGCAAGGGACAGGGAAACACCGGGGAGCTGTTTTTT
TRBV10-3	TRBD1	TRBJ1-3	NA	CAISESGGRSGNTIYF	TGTGCCATCAGTGAGTCAGGGGGCAGATCTGGAAACACCATATATTTT
TRBV30	NA	TRBJ2-1	NA	CAWTYGAEQFF	TGTGCCTGGACCTATGGGGCTGAGCAGTTCTTC
TRBV18	TRBD1	TRBJ1-1	NA	CASSPLGQGGDNTEAFF	TGTGCCAGCTCACCACTCGGACAGGGAGGGGATAACACTGAAGCTTTCTTT
TRBV2	TRBD1	TRBJ2-3	few	CASSGSGGSTDTQYF	TGTGCCAGCAGTGGATCAGGGGGCAGCACAGATACGCAGTATTTT
TRBV7-3	NA	TRBJ2-7	NA	CASSPSLGGYEQYF	TGTGCCAGCAGCCCAAGCTTGGGGGGATACGAGCAGTACTTC
TRBV7-3	TRBD1	TRBJ1-1	NA	CASSSIPGQGGTEAFF	TGTGCCAGCAGCTCGATCCCCGGACAGGGCGGCACTGAAGCTTTCTTT
TRBV28	NA	TRBJ2-7	NA	CASSAPPDYEQYF	TGTGCCAGCAGTGCCCCGCCAGACTACGAGCAGTACTTC
TRBV5-4	TRBD2	TRBJ2-6	few	CASSSSQRGSGANVLTF	TGTGCCAGCAGCTCATCCCAGCGGGGCTCTGGGGCCAACGTCCTGACTTTC
TRBV5-1	TRBD2	TRBJ2-7	NA	CASSPLTSGVSYEQYF	TGCGCCAGCAGCCCACTGACTAGCGGGGTGTCGTACGAGCAGTACTTC
TRBV10-3	NA	TRBJ1-2	NA	CAISAQQVDYGYTF	TGTGCCATCAGTGCGCAACAGGTGGACTATGGCTACACCTTC